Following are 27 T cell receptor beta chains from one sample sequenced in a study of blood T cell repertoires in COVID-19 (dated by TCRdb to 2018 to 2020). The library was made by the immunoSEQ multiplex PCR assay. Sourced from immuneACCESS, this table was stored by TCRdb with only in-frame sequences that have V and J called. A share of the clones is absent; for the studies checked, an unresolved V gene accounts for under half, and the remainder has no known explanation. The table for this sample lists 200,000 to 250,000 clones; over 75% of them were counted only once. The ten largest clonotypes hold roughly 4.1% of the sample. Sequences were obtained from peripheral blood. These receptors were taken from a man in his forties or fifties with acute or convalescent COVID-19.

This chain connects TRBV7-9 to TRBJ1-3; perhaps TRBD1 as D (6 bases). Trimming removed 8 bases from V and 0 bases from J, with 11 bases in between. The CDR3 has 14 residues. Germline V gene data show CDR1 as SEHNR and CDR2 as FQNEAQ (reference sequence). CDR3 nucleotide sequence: TGTGCCAGCGACAAGGACAGCTCTGGAAACACCATATATTTT. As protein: CASDKDSSGNTIYF.

DNA of the CDR3: TGTGCCAGCAGCTTAGGTCGGGGGACAGGGGATAATTCACCCCTCCACTTT. Amino acids: CASSLGRGTGDNSPLHF. The chain uses TRBV11-2 and TRBJ1-6, with 10 bases fitting TRBD1. Germline CDR1 SGHAT, CDR2 FQNNGV. The CDR3 has 17 residues. After removal of 1 base from V and 5 bases from J, the junction contained 5 bases not matched to a gene.

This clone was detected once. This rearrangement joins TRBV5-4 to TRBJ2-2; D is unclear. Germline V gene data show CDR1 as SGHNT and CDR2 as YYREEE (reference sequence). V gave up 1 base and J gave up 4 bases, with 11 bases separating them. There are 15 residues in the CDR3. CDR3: CASSLNRGSTGELFF. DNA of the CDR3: TGTGCCAGCAGCTTGAATAGAGGTTCCACCGGGGAGCTGTTTTTT.

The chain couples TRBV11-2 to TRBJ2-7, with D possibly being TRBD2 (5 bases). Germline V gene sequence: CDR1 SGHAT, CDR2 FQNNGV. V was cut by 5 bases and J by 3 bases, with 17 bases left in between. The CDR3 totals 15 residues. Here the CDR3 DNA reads TGTGCCAGCAGCACCTATCGGGGAGAAGGCTACGAGCAGTACTTC. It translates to CASSTYRGEGYEQYF.

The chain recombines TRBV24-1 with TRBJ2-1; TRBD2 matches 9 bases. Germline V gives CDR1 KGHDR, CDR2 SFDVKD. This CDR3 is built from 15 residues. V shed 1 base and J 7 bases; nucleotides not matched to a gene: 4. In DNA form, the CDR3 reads TGTGCCACCAGTGATTTAGGGCTAGCGGGAAATGAGCAGTTCTTC. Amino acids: CATSDLGLAGNEQFF.

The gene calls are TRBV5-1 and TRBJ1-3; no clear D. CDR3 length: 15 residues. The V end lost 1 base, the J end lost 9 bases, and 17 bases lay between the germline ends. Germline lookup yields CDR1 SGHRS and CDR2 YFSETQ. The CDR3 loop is CASSLRPGGEGTIYF. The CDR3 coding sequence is TGCGCCAGCAGCTTGAGACCGGGAGGAGAAGGCACCATATATTTT.

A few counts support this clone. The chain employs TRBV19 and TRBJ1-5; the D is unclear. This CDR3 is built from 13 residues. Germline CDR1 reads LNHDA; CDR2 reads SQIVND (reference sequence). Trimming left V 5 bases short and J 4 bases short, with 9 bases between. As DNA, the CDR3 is TGTGCCAGTAGTGCCAGCGAAAATCAGCCCCAGCATTTT. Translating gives CASSASENQPQHF.

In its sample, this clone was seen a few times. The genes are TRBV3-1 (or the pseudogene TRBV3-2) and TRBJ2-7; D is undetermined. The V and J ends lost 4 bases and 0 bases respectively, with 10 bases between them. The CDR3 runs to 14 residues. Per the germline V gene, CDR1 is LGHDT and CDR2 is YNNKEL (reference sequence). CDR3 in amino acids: CASSPGYYSYEQYF. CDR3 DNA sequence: TGTGCCAGCAGCCCCGGATACTACTCCTACGAGCAGTACTTC.

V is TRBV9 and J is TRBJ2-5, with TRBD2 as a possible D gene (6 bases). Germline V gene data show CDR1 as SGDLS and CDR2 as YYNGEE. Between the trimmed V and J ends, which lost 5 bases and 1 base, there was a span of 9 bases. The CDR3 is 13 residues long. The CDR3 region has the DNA TGTGCCAGCAGTCTAGCGAGCCAAGAGACCCAGTACTTC. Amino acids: CASSLASQETQYF.

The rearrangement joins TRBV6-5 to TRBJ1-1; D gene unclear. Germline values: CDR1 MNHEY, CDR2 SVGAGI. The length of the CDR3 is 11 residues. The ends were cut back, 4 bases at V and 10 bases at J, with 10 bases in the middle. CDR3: CASSSHNAAFF. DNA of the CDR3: TGTGCCAGCAGTTCCCACAACGCAGCTTTCTTT.

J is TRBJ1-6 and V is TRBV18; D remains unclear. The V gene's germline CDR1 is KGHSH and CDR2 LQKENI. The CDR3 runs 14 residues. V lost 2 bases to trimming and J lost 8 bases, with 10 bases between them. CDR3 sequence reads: CASSPTSGDSPLHF. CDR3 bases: TGTGCCAGCTCACCAACATCCGGGGATTCACCCCTCCACTTT.

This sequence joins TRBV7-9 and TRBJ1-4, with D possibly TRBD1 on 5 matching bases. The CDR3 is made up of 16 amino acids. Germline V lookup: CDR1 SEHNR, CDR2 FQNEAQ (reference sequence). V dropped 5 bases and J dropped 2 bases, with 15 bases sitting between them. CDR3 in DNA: TGTGCCAGCAGCGCAAACCGGGGGTTTACTAATGAAAAACTGTTTTTT. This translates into CASSANRGFTNEKLFF.

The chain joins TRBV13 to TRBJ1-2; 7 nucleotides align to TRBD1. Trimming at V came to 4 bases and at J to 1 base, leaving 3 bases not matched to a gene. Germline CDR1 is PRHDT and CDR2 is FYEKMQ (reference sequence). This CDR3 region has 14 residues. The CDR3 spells CASSSGQLNYGYTF. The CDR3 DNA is TGTGCCAGCAGCTCGGGACAGCTTAACTATGGCTACACCTTC.

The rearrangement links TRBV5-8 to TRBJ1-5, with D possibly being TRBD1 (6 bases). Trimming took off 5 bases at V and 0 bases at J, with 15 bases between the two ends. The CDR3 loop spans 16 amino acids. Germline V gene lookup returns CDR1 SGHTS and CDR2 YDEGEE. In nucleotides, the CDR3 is TGTGCCAGCAGGGGGGGGGCCGGGAATAGCAATCAGCCCCAGCATTTT. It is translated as CASRGGAGNSNQPQHF.

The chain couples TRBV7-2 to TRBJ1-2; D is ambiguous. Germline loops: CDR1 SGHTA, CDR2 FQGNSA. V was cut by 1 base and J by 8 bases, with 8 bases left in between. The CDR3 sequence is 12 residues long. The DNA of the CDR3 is TGTGCCAGCAGCTTAGTTGGCGGCGGCTACACCTTC. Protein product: CASSLVGGGYTF.

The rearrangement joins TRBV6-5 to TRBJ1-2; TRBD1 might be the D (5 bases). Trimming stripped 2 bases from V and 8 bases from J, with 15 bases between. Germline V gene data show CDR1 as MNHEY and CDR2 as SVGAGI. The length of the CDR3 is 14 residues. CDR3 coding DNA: TGTGCCAGCAGTTACCGGGCCAGGGAACGCGGCTACACCTTC. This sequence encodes CASSYRARERGYTF.

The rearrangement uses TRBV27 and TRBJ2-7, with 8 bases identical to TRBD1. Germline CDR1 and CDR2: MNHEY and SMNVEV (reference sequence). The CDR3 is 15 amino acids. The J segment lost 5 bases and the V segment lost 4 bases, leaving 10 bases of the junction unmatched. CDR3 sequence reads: CASSSADRAKDEQYF. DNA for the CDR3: TGTGCCAGCAGTTCCGCGGACAGGGCAAAGGACGAGCAGTACTTC.

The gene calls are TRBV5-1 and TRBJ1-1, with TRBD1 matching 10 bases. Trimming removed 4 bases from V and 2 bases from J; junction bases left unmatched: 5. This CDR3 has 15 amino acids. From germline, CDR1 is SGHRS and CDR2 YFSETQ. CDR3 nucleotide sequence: TGCGCCAGCAGCCGGACAGGGGGTCGCAACACTGAAGCTTTCTTT. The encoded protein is CASSRTGGRNTEAFF.

The CDR3: CASSQFTSYNEQFF. CDR3 nucleotides: TGCGCCAGCAGCCAATTCACTAGTTACAATGAGCAGTTCTTC. The chain employs TRBV4-1 and TRBJ2-1; D possibly corresponds to TRBD2 (5 bases). CDR1 MGHRA and CDR2 YSYEKL come from the germline V gene. CDR3 size: 14 residues. Trimming pared 2 bases from V and 4 bases from J, leaving 9 bases between.

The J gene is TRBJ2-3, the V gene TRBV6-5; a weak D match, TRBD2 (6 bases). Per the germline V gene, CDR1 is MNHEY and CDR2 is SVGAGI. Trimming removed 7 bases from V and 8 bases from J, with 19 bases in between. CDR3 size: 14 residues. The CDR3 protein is CASKIFYGGATQYF. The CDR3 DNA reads TGTGCCAGCAAAATTTTTTACGGGGGTGCTACGCAGTATTTT.

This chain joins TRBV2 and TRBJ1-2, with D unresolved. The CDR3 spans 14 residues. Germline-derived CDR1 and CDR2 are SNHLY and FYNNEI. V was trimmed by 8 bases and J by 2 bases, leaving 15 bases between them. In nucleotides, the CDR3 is TGTGCCAGCCACACGCGGCCCGGGAACTATGGCTACACCTTC. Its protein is CASHTRPGNYGYTF.

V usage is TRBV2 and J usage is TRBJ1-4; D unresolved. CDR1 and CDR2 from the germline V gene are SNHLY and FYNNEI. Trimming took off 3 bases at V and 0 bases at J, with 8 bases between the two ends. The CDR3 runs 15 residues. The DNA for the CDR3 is TGTGCCAGCAGTGACCCGGTCGCAACTAATGAAAAACTGTTTTTT. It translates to CASSDPVATNEKLFF.

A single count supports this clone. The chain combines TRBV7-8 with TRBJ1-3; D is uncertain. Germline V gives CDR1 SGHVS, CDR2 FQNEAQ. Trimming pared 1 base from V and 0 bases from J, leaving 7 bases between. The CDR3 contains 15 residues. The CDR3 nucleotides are TGTGCCAGCAGCTTAGAAGCCACCTCTGGAAACACCATATATTTT. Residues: CASSLEATSGNTIYF.

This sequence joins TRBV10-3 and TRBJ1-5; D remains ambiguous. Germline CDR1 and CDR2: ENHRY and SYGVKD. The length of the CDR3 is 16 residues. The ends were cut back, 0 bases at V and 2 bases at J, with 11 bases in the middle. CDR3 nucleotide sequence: TGTGCCATCAGTGAGTCTGGGTGGAGGGGCAATCAGCCCCAGCATTTT. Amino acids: CAISESGWRGNQPQHF.

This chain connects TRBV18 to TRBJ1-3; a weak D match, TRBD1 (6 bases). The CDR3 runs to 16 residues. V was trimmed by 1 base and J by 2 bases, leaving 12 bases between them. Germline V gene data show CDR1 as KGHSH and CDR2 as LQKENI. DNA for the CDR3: TGTGCCAGCTCACCACGGCAGGGGACAACTGGAAACACCATATATTTT. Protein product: CASSPRQGTTGNTIYF.

CDR3 nucleotide sequence: TGTGCCAGCTCACCAGGGAGGGTCGAGCAGTACTTC. This codes for CASSPGRVEQYF. The chain couples TRBV18 to TRBJ2-7, with TRBD2 matching over 7 bases. In germline, CDR1 is KGHSH, CDR2 LQKENI. The CDR3 totals 12 residues. The J segment lost 6 bases and the V segment lost 2 bases, leaving 1 base of the junction unmatched.

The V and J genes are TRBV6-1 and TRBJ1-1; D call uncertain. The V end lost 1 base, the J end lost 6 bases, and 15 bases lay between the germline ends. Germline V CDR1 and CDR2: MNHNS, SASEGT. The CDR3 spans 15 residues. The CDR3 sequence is CASSEGAAANAEAFF. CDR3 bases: TGTGCCAGCAGTGAAGGGGCAGCCGCCAACGCTGAAGCTTTCTTT.